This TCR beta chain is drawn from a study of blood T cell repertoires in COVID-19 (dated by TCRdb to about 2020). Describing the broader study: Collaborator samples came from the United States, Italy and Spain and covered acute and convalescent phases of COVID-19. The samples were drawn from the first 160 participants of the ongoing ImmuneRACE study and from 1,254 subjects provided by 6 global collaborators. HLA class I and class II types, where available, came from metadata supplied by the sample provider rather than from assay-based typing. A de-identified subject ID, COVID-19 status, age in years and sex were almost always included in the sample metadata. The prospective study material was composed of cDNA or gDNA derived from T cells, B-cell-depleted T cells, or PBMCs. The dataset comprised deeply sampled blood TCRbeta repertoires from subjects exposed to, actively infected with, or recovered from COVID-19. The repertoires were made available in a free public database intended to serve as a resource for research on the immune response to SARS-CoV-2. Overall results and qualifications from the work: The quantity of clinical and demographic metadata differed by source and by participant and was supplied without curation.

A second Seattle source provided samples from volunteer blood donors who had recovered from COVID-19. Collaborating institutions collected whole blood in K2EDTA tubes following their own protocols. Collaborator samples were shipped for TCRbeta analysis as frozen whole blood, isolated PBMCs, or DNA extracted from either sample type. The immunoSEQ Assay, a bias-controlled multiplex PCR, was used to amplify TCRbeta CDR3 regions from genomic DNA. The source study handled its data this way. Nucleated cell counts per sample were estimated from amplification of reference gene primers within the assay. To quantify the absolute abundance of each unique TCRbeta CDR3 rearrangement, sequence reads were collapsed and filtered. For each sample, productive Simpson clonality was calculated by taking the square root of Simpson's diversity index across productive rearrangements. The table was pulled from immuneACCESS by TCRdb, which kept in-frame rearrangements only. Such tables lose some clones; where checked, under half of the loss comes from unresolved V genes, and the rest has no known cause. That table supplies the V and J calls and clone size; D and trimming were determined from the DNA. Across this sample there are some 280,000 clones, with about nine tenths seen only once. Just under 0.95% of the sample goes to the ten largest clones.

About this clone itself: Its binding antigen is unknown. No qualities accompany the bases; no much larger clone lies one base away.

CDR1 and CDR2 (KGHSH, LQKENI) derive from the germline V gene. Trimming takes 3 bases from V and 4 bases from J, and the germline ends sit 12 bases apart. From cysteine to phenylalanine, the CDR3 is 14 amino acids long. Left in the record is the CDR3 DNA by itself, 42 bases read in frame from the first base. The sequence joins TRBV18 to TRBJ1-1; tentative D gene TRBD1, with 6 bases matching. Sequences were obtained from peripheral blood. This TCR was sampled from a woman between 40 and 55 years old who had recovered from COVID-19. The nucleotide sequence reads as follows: TGTGCCAGCTCACCCAACGGGGGGGCCACTGAAGCTTTCTTT. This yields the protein CASSPNGGATEAFF.